Shown below are 29 T cell receptor beta chains from a single sample sequenced in a study of blood T cell repertoires in COVID-19. TCRdb's table, derived via immunoSEQ multiplex PCR, lists solely in-frame clones and lacks some. The sample lists approximately 150,000 clones; approximately 80% were seen once. The sequenced material came from PBMCs or T cells enriched from blood (not recorded which). The source is a woman in her fifties or sixties who had recovered from COVID-19.

This rearrangement joins TRBV7-9 to TRBJ2-5; 7 positions agree with TRBD2. With V trimmed by 3 bases and J by 1 base, 2 bases remained unmatched. The CDR3 spans 14 residues. Germline CDR1 is SEHNR and CDR2 is FQNEAQ (reference sequence). The CDR3 DNA follows: TGTGCCAGCAGCTTTAGCGGGCCCCAAGAGACCCAGTACTTC. It specifies CASSFSGPQETQYF.

The chain carries TRBV7-9 and TRBJ1-1; 10 bases line up with TRBD1. The V and J ends lost 6 bases and 3 bases, in that order; junction bases with no gene match: 10. The germline CDR1 and CDR2 sequences are SEHNR and FQNEAQ (reference sequence). The CDR3 sequence is 16 residues long. CDR3 DNA: TGTGCCAGCAGTCGGGACAGGGGATCAGGAGACACTGAAGCTTTCTTT. It specifies CASSRDRGSGDTEAFF.

CDR3 DNA sequence: TGTGCCAGCAGCCGGGGGACTAGCGGAGGCTACAATGAGCAGTTCTTC. Protein product: CASSRGTSGGYNEQFF. V and J are TRBV5-4 and TRBJ2-1; 11 nucleotides align to TRBD2. CDR1 and CDR2 from the germline V gene are SGHNT and YYREEE (reference sequence). The CDR3 is 16 amino acids. The V and J ends lost 4 bases and 3 bases, in that order; junction bases with no gene match: 6.

The gene calls are TRBV7-9 and TRBJ1-2; TRBD1 agrees at 8 bases. CDR1 is SEHNR, CDR2 FQNEAQ, per germline (reference sequence). After removal of 3 bases from V and 6 bases from J, the junction contained 3 bases not matched to a gene. This CDR3 is built from 13 residues. As DNA, the CDR3 is TGTGCCAGCAGCTTGGACAGGGATGATGGCTACACCTTC. Protein: CASSLDRDDGYTF.

The chain has TRBV6-5 and TRBJ2-7, with 11 bases fitting TRBD2. The germline gives CDR1 MNHEY, CDR2 SVGAGI. V lost 6 bases, J lost 4 bases, and 8 bases stayed unmatched. The CDR3 consists of 15 residues. For the CDR3, the DNA is TGTGCCAGCAGCCGCGGGACTAGCGGATCTTACGAGCAGTACTTC. It specifies CASSRGTSGSYEQYF.

This clone was detected only once. The chain couples TRBV7-9 to TRBJ1-3, with TRBD1 matching 8 bases. The ends lost 6 bases at V and 3 bases at J; junction bases unmatched: 4. Germline loops: CDR1 SEHNR, CDR2 FQNEAQ (reference sequence). The CDR3 consists of 14 residues. CDR3 in amino acids: CASSPQGVGNTIYF. The CDR3 coding sequence is TGTGCCAGCAGTCCACAGGGGGTTGGAAACACCATATATTTT.

V gene TRBV5-6 combines with J gene TRBJ1-5; the D gene is possibly TRBD1 (5 bases). Trimming pared 5 bases from V and 0 bases from J, leaving 12 bases between. The CDR3 covers 15 residues. Germline V lookup: CDR1 SGHDT, CDR2 YYEEEE. The CDR3 is CASSSRGVSNQPQHF. The DNA of the CDR3 is TGTGCCAGCAGTTCCCGGGGGGTTAGCAATCAGCCCCAGCATTTT.

The V and J genes are TRBV2 and TRBJ2-5; D gene uncertain. CDR3 size: 13 residues. V lost 3 bases and J lost 4, with 9 bases in between. Germline lookup yields CDR1 SNHLY and CDR2 FYNNEI. DNA of the CDR3: TGTGCCAGCAGTGACAGGCGTTCAGAGACCCAGTACTTC. Translating it yields CASSDRRSETQYF.

The chain links TRBV6-5 to TRBJ1-4; 8 bases match TRBD1. There are 16 residues in the CDR3. CDR1 and CDR2 from the germline V gene are MNHEY and SVGAGI. Germline trimming cut 8 bases from V and 5 bases from J; bases unmatched to any gene: 13. The CDR3 loop is CASGFVRTGRNEKLFF. Written as DNA, the CDR3 is TGTGCCAGCGGTTTCGTACGGACAGGGCGAAATGAAAAACTGTTTTTT.

The V call is TRBV7-2, the J call TRBJ2-5; 11 bases match TRBD2. Looked up from germline, CDR1 is SGHTA and CDR2 is FQGNSA. The CDR3 is made up of 19 amino acids. Germline trimming cut 0 bases from V and 3 bases from J; bases unmatched to any gene: 12. The CDR3, as DNA: TGTGCCAGCAGCTTAGCCGAAAACAGGATAGCGGGAGGGAAAGAGACCCAGTACTTC. Residues: CASSLAENRIAGGKETQYF.

The gene calls are TRBV10-3 and TRBJ2-1, with D hard to call. This CDR3 is built from 11 residues. Looked up from germline, CDR1 is ENHRY and CDR2 is SYGVKD. V lost 5 bases and J lost 7, with 6 bases in between. CDR3 DNA: TGTGCCATCAGTAAGAGGAATGAGCAGTTCTTC. Translating gives CAISKRNEQFF.

The table lists this clone with a few counts. The rearrangement uses TRBV5-4 and TRBJ2-5; 8 bases agree with TRBD2. There are 15 residues in the CDR3. The germline V gene encodes CDR1 SGHNT and CDR2 YYREEE (reference sequence). V was pared by 3 bases and J by 1 base, with 5 bases of the junction left unmatched. This CDR3 is CASSSRTSSQETQYF. The CDR3 DNA follows: TGTGCCAGCAGCTCAAGGACTAGCAGCCAAGAGACCCAGTACTTC.

A single count supports this clone. The CDR3 nucleotides are TGTGCCAGCAGCCCGCTCCGGGACATTGAAAAACTGTTTTTT. This codes for CASSPLRDIEKLFF. The chain combines TRBV7-9 with TRBJ1-4, with D perhaps TRBD1 (6 bases). From germline, CDR1 is SEHNR and CDR2 FQNEAQ (reference sequence). This CDR3 is 14 amino acids long. V gave up 5 bases and J gave up 7 bases, with 14 bases separating them.

This chain joins TRBV6-2 or TRBV6-3 and TRBJ2-1; TRBD1 might be the D (5 bases). The CDR3 runs 13 residues. Germline V lookup: CDR1 MNHEY, CDR2 SVGEGT. The V end was cut by 4 bases, the J end by 3 bases, with 7 bases between. The CDR3 DNA reads TGTGCCAGCAGTTGGGGCAGCTACAATGAGCAGTTCTTC. This codes for CASSWGSYNEQFF.

The chain is built from TRBV5-4 and TRBJ2-5; tentative D call: TRBD2 (6 bases). The V gene lost 0 bases and the J gene lost 0 bases, with 9 bases spanning the gap. Germline V gene sequence: CDR1 SGHNT, CDR2 YYREEE (reference sequence). CDR3 size: 15 residues. The CDR3: CASSLERADQETQYF. DNA for the CDR3: TGTGCCAGCAGCTTGGAGCGGGCCGACCAAGAGACCCAGTACTTC.

This clone came up a few times. The V and J genes are TRBV13 and TRBJ2-3; 10 positions match TRBD2. This CDR3 is 16 amino acids long. The germline V gene encodes CDR1 PRHDT and CDR2 FYEKMQ (reference sequence). V lost 1 base and J lost 1; bases outside the gene matches: 2. This CDR3 is CASSLEGTSGTDTQYF. The CDR3 DNA is TGTGCCAGCAGCTTAGAGGGGACTAGCGGCACAGATACGCAGTATTTT.

J is TRBJ2-6 and V is TRBV19, with D perhaps matching TRBD1 (6 bases). Germline CDR1 is LNHDA and CDR2 is SQIVND (reference sequence). This CDR3 has 16 residues. The ends were cut back, 3 bases at V and 1 base at J, with 10 bases in the middle. The CDR3: CASSIPGQSGANVLTF. In DNA form, the CDR3 reads TGTGCCAGTAGTATCCCCGGACAGTCTGGGGCCAACGTCCTGACTTTC.

This clone was seen a few times. V gene TRBV11-2 combines with J gene TRBJ1-2, with D maybe TRBD1 (6 bases). Germline CDR1 is SGHAT and CDR2 is FQNNGV. Trimming removed 2 bases at V and 2 bases at J, with 9 bases between. This CDR3 contains 14 residues. The CDR3 DNA sequence: TGTGCCAGCAGCTTAAACGACAGGAACTATGGCTACACCTTC. As protein: CASSLNDRNYGYTF.

The gene calls are TRBV27 and TRBJ2-3, with D possibly matching TRBD2 (5 bases). The CDR3 consists of 14 residues. Germline CDR1 reads MNHEY; CDR2 reads SMNVEV (reference sequence). The V end lost 6 bases, the J end lost 3 bases, and 13 bases lay between the germline ends. The CDR3 DNA reads as TGTGCCAGCAGCCGGGAACAAGGAACAGATACGCAGTATTTT. Translating gives CASSREQGTDTQYF.

The gene calls are TRBV6-5 and TRBJ2-5; 10 nucleotides match TRBD1. V lost 4 bases to trimming and J lost 4 bases; unmatched junction nucleotides: 9. Germline lookup yields CDR1 MNHEY and CDR2 SVGAGI. The CDR3 covers 16 residues. The CDR3 here is CASSLTGTGAGETQYF. As DNA, the CDR3 is TGTGCCAGCAGTTTAACCGGGACAGGGGCGGGAGAGACCCAGTACTTC.

This clone has a single count. The chain links TRBV3-1 (or the pseudogene TRBV3-2) to TRBJ2-7, with a weak D call TRBD1 (5 bases). V lost 2 bases and J 4 bases, leaving 12 bases between the germline ends. The CDR3 is 14 residues long. Germline V lookup: CDR1 LGHDT, CDR2 YNNKEL (reference sequence). Here the CDR3 reads CASSQFTGQYEQYF. CDR3 bases: TGTGCCAGCAGCCAATTCACAGGCCAATACGAGCAGTACTTC.

The chain has TRBV4-1 and TRBJ2-7, with 9 bases identical to TRBD2. The CDR3 is 16 residues long. From germline, CDR1 is MGHRA and CDR2 YSYEKL. J lost 6 bases, V lost 3 bases, and 12 bases had no gene match. CDR3 in amino acids: CASSQYYSGGTGEQYF. CDR3 sequence (DNA): TGCGCCAGCAGCCAGTACTATAGCGGGGGAACGGGCGAGCAGTACTTC.

The chain combines TRBV7-2 with TRBJ2-1; a possible D gene is TRBD2 (6 bases). CDR1 SGHTA and CDR2 FQGNSA come from the germline V gene. The CDR3 runs 15 residues. The V end lost 1 base, the J end lost 0 bases, and 7 bases lay between the germline ends. CDR3: CASSLDSGSYNEQFF. DNA for the CDR3: TGTGCCAGCAGCTTAGATAGCGGCTCCTACAATGAGCAGTTCTTC.

The CDR3, as DNA: TGTGCCAGCGCCCCGGGGTTAGGGGAAAAACTGTTTTTT. Translating gives CASAPGLGEKLFF. J is TRBJ1-4 and V is TRBV28; D is undetermined. The germline V and J ends were trimmed by 8 bases and 8 bases, with 15 bases remaining between them. Germline assignment: CDR1 MDHEN and CDR2 SYDVKM. The CDR3 sequence is 13 residues long.

This chain joins TRBV4-3 and TRBJ1-1, with D unresolved. V lost 0 bases and J 2 bases, leaving 7 bases between the germline ends. The CDR3 extends over 14 amino acids. Germline V gives CDR1 LGHNA, CDR2 YSLEER. CDR3 DNA sequence: TGCGCCAGCAGCCAAGATTACCTAAACACTGAAGCTTTCTTT. Amino acid sequence: CASSQDYLNTEAFF.

The chain joins TRBV5-4 to TRBJ1-6, with D unresolved. In germline, CDR1 is SGHNT, CDR2 YYREEE (reference sequence). There are 15 residues in the CDR3. V was clipped by 4 bases and J by 6 bases, with 14 bases between them. Written as DNA, the CDR3 is TGTGCCAGCAGCAAACTACCCAGCGCTAATTCACCCCTCCACTTT. This encodes CASSKLPSANSPLHF. The whole variable domain, filled in from reference TRBV5-4 and TRBJ1-6, reads ETGVTQSPTHLIKTRGQQVTLRCSSQSGHNTVSWYQQALGQGPQFIFQYYREEENGRGNFPPRFSGLQFPNYSSELNVNALELDDSALYLCASSKLPSANSPLHFGNGTRLTVT.

Points on this clone: A junction end diverges from the germline sequence, so it may reflect a read error. This CDR3 reads CASSLVALAGVNEWETQYF. CDR3 in DNA: TGTGCTAGCAGCTTAGTAGCGCTAGCGGGAGTTAATGAGTGGGAGACCCAGTACTTC. This chain connects TRBV7-7 to TRBJ2-5, with 10 bases matching TRBD2. Germline values: CDR1 SSHAT, CDR2 FNYEAQ (reference sequence). CDR3 length equals 19 residues.

The chain couples TRBV6-4 to TRBJ1-2; 9 nucleotides line up with TRBD1. The CDR3 has 13 residues. Unmatched junction bases numbered 5, after V lost 6 bases and J lost 6 bases. Germline V gene lookup returns CDR1 MRHNA and CDR2 SNTAGT. CDR3 amino acids: CASSAGTGNGYTF. The CDR3 DNA is TGTGCCAGCAGCGCAGGGACAGGGAATGGCTACACCTTC.

The chain has TRBV9 and TRBJ2-2; possibly TRBD1 for D (6 bases). V lost 4 bases to trimming and J lost 6 bases, with 13 bases between them. This CDR3 spans 14 amino acids. From germline, CDR1 is SGDLS and CDR2 YYNGEE. The CDR3 is CASSFLQGPGELFF. The CDR3 region has the DNA TGTGCCAGCAGCTTTCTACAGGGACCCGGGGAGCTGTTTTTT.